Following are 27 T cell receptor beta chains from one sample sequenced in a study of CD4 T cells in relation to SARS-CoV-2 and coronaviruses. These receptors have no identified antigens. Before the COVID-19 pandemic, during about 2010-2018, CD4+ T cells were taken from unexposed donors. The cells were cultured for over eight days before CD4+ T cells were isolated. The table came from immunoSEQ multiplex PCR; TCRdb's copy has only in-frame clones and leaves some out. The sample lists 22,000 or so clones; approximately 72% were seen once. Sequencing used CD4+ T cells from PBMCs, cultured in vitro. The receptors were gathered from a human donor in good health.

The chain couples TRBV28 to TRBJ1-4; D may be TRBD1 (6 bases). The CDR3 is made up of 15 amino acids. The germline gives CDR1 MDHEN, CDR2 SYDVKM. V shed 4 bases and J shed 8 bases, with 17 bases lying between them. The CDR3 loop is CASSSPQGRVEKLFF. For the CDR3, the DNA is TGTGCCAGCAGTTCCCCCCAGGGGCGGGTGGAAAAACTGTTTTTT.

The chain recombines TRBV19 with TRBJ1-2, with 7 positions matching TRBD1. The germline gives CDR1 LNHDA, CDR2 SQIVND (reference sequence). After removal of 0 bases from V and 6 bases from J, the junction contained 7 bases not matched to a gene. The CDR3 consists of 15 residues. The CDR3: CASSIDDRARNGYTF. CDR3 sequence (DNA): TGTGCCAGTAGTATAGATGACAGGGCAAGGAATGGCTACACCTTC.

The rearrangement links TRBV27 to TRBJ2-3; D is possibly TRBD1 (5 bases). V lost 5 bases and J lost 6, with 15 bases in between. Germline CDR1 reads MNHEY; CDR2 reads SMNVEV (reference sequence). The CDR3 spans 14 residues. The CDR3 loop reads CASSPTTRVDTQYF. The CDR3, as DNA: TGTGCCAGCAGTCCCACGACCAGGGTTGATACGCAGTATTTT.

The rearrangement joins TRBV5-5 to TRBJ1-5; tentatively, D is TRBD1 (6 bases). The CDR3 consists of 17 residues. The V end lost 0 bases, the J end lost 5 bases, and 18 bases lay between the germline ends. Germline values: CDR1 SGHKS, CDR2 YYEKEE (reference sequence). The chain's CDR3 is CASSLGGTQGWDQPQHF. The CDR3, as DNA: TGTGCCAGCAGCTTGGGGGGAACACAGGGTTGGGATCAGCCCCAGCATTTT. The full variable domain, rest sourced from reference TRBV5-5 and TRBJ1-5, is DAGVTQSPTHLIKTRGQQVTLRCSPISGHKSVSWYQQVLGQGPQFIFQYYEKEERGRGNFPDRFSARQFPNYSSELNVNALLLGDSALYLCASSLGGTQGWDQPQHFGDGTRLSIL.

This clone was detected only a few times. The DNA for the CDR3 is TGCAGCGCCCGTACAGGGTCAGGAAACACCATATATTTT. This encodes CSARTGSGNTIYF. V usage is TRBV29-1 and J usage is TRBJ1-3, with TRBD1 as a possible D gene (6 bases). This CDR3 region has 13 residues. V was pared by 7 bases and J by 4 bases, with 14 bases between. The V gene's germline CDR1 is SQVTM and CDR2 ANQGSEA.

This chain connects TRBV11-2 to TRBJ2-1; the D is unclear. Trimming took 1 base from V and 6 from J, leaving 10 bases between them. The CDR3 contains 14 residues. Germline V gene data show CDR1 as SGHAT and CDR2 as FQNNGV. CDR3 sequence (DNA): TGTGCCAGCAGCTTAGGTTGGTCCATCAATGAGCAGTTCTTC. Residues: CASSLGWSINEQFF.

This clone was seen only once. The chain combines TRBV24-1 with TRBJ2-5; D may be TRBD1 or TRBD2 (5 bases each). CDR3 size: 14 residues. Trimming pared 9 bases from V and 6 bases from J, leaving 19 bases between. CDR1 is KGHDR, CDR2 SFDVKD, per germline. DNA of the CDR3: TGTGCCACCCCAGCAAGGGACCCGTGGAAGACCCAGTACTTC. Protein sequence: CATPARDPWKTQYF.

This clone was observed a few times. This chain uses TRBV1 with TRBJ2-7; TRBD1, the table's D call, lacks a check against the DNA. TRBV1 is classified as a pseudogene. This CDR3 region has 17 residues. CDR3 region: CTSSQSPLDTSTNEQYF. CDR3 DNA: TGCACCAGCAGCCAAAGCCCTCTGGACACGTCAACCAACGAGCAGTACTTC.

The CDR3 nucleotides read TGTGCCAGCAGTTACGTCTTGGGTGACAGGGAGTTAAATGAAAAACTGTTTTTT. It specifies CASSYVLGDRELNEKLFF. This chain uses TRBV6-2 or TRBV6-3 with TRBJ1-4; TRBD1 agrees at 7 bases. The CDR3 is 18 residues long. Trimming at V came to 2 bases and at J to 5 bases, leaving 14 bases not matched to a gene. Germline V CDR1 and CDR2: MNHEY, SVGEGT.

This clone turned up a few times. The gene calls are TRBV27 and TRBJ2-7; D is unresolved. Trimming cost V 2 bases and J 2 bases, with 7 bases left between them. The CDR3 has 13 amino acids. Germline V gene data show CDR1 as MNHEY and CDR2 as SMNVEV (reference sequence). CDR3 in DNA: TGTGCCAGCAGTTTAGGTACTCCCTACGAGCAGTACTTC. Its translation is CASSLGTPYEQYF.

The chain combines TRBV29-1 with TRBJ2-3; the D gene is possibly TRBD1 (6 bases). The V end lost 5 bases, the J end lost 0 bases, and 15 bases lay between the germline ends. The CDR3 sequence is 15 residues long. The germline V gene has CDR1 SQVTM and CDR2 ANQGSEA. This CDR3 reads CSVWRAGDSTDTQYF. Written as DNA, the CDR3 is TGCAGCGTTTGGCGGGCAGGGGACAGCACAGATACGCAGTATTTT.

The rearrangement uses TRBV29-1 and TRBJ2-1, with 11 bases fitting TRBD2. Germline values: CDR1 SQVTM, CDR2 ANQGSEA. Unmatched junction bases numbered 0, after V lost 3 bases and J lost 5 bases. The CDR3 extends over 13 amino acids. The CDR3 reads CSVETSGNNEQFF. The CDR3 DNA reads as TGCAGCGTTGAGACTAGCGGGAACAATGAGCAGTTCTTC.

A few counts support this clone. This chain uses TRBV3-1 (or the pseudogene TRBV3-2) with TRBJ2-7; D not certain. The V gene lost 1 base and the J gene lost 5 bases, with 3 bases spanning the gap. The CDR3 extends over 11 amino acids. Germline loops: CDR1 LGHDT, CDR2 YNNKEL (reference sequence). The DNA of the CDR3 is TGTGCCAGCAGCCAAGGGAACGAGCAGTACTTC. Translated: CASSQGNEQYF.

This chain links TRBV11-2 with TRBJ2-5; 10 positions match TRBD1. The CDR3 is 15 residues long. Germline V gives CDR1 SGHAT, CDR2 FQNNGV. With 1 base clipped from V and 5 bases from J, the junction kept 4 bases outside the gene matches. The CDR3 DNA follows: TGTGCCAGCAGCTTAGTTGGGACAGGGGAGGAGACCCAGTACTTC. Translated: CASSLVGTGEETQYF.

The genes are TRBV19 and TRBJ2-5, with 8 bases matching TRBD2. Germline V CDR1 and CDR2: LNHDA, SQIVND (reference sequence). This CDR3 contains 17 residues. V shed 7 bases and J 5 bases; nucleotides not matched to a gene: 18. CDR3 protein: CASNGGWSAGAVETQYF. CDR3 coding DNA: TGTGCCAGTAACGGCGGGTGGTCAGCGGGAGCGGTGGAGACCCAGTACTTC.

This clone was detected only a few times. The rearrangement links TRBV6-5 to TRBJ1-6; D is unclear. Trimming left V 0 bases short and J 6 bases short, with 9 bases between. CDR3 length: 15 amino acids. Germline CDR1 reads MNHEY; CDR2 reads SVGAGI. The DNA of the CDR3 is TGTGCCAGCAGTTACTCGGTGGGCGGTAATTCACCCCTCCACTTT. Protein product: CASSYSVGGNSPLHF.

The V and J genes are TRBV24-1 and TRBJ2-1, with 7 bases identical to TRBD2. CDR1 KGHDR and CDR2 SFDVKD come from the germline V gene. The CDR3 length is 16 residues. After removal of 0 bases from V and 6 bases from J, the junction contained 7 bases not matched to a gene. For the CDR3, the DNA is TGTGCCACCAGTGATTTGGTAGTCGGGAGGATCAATGAGCAGTTCTTC. Amino acids: CATSDLVVGRINEQFF.

This clone was detected only once. The chain links TRBV4-2 to TRBJ2-1; 7 nucleotides agree with TRBD2. The V gene's germline CDR1 is LGHNA and CDR2 YNFKEQ. The J segment lost 3 bases and the V segment lost 1 base, leaving 3 bases of the junction unmatched. This CDR3 has 15 residues. The CDR3, as DNA: TGTGCCAGCAGCCAAGGGCTAGCGGACTACAATGAGCAGTTCTTC. Translating gives CASSQGLADYNEQFF.

This clone was seen once. The rearrangement uses TRBV10-3 and TRBJ1-3; 8 bases map to TRBD1. After removal of 6 bases from V and 0 bases from J, the junction contained 10 bases not matched to a gene. The CDR3 spans 17 residues. Germline lookup yields CDR1 ENHRY and CDR2 SYGVKD. The CDR3 here is CAISAGTGLSSGNTIYF. The DNA of the CDR3 is TGTGCCATCAGCGCCGGGACAGGTCTTTCCTCTGGAAACACCATATATTTT.

This chain links TRBV7-6 with TRBJ2-1, with 9 bases fitting TRBD2. Germline values: CDR1 SGHVS, CDR2 FNYEAQ. J lost 2 bases, V lost 5 bases, and 10 bases had no gene match. The CDR3 length is 17 residues. The CDR3 DNA sequence: TGTGCCAGCAGCCTAAACGGCGGGAGGGGTCCCTACAATGAGCAGTTCTTC. This translates into CASSLNGGRGPYNEQFF. Drawing the rest from reference TRBV7-6 and TRBJ2-1, the complete variable domain is GAGVSQSPRYKVTKRGQDVALRCDPISGHVSLYWYRQALGQGPEFLTYFNYEAQQDKSGLPNDRFSAERPEGSISTLTIQRTEQRDSAMYRCASSLNGGRGPYNEQFFGPGTRLTVL.

The chain recombines TRBV3-1 (or the pseudogene TRBV3-2) with TRBJ2-7; 8 nucleotides agree with TRBD1. The CDR3 totals 15 residues. V gave up 1 base and J gave up 2 bases; unmatched junction bases: 4. Germline values: CDR1 LGHDT, CDR2 YNNKEL (reference sequence). The DNA for the CDR3 is TGTGCCAGCAGCCAAGGGGACAGGATCCCCTACGAGCAGTACTTC. Amino acids: CASSQGDRIPYEQYF.

This clone appeared a few times. The chain has TRBV12-3 or TRBV12-4 and TRBJ2-7; D is uncertain. V was pared by 3 bases and J by 4 bases, with 10 bases between. The CDR3 totals 13 residues. The CDR3 reads CASSFGAIYEQYF. CDR3 DNA sequence: TGTGCCAGCAGTTTCGGAGCTATATACGAGCAGTACTTC.

The rearrangement uses TRBV19 and TRBJ2-2; no firm D call. Germline V gene sequence: CDR1 LNHDA, CDR2 SQIVND (reference sequence). The V end was cut by 7 bases, the J end by 0 bases, with 15 bases between. The CDR3 contains 16 residues. The DNA for the CDR3 is TGTGCCAGTACATCACAAGCCCACACGAACACCGGGGAGCTGTTTTTT. As protein: CASTSQAHTNTGELFF.

The V call is TRBV10-3, the J call TRBJ2-1, with a possible D match to TRBD2 (5 bases). This CDR3 spans 16 amino acids. CDR1 and CDR2 (germline): ENHRY, SYGVKD. The V end was cut by 1 base, the J end by 5 bases, with 15 bases between. CDR3 amino acids: CAISELRRELNNEQFF. For the CDR3, the DNA is TGTGCCATCAGTGAGTTGCGTCGGGAACTCAACAATGAGCAGTTCTTC.

This clone showed up just a few times. This chain links TRBV19 with TRBJ1-2; D is ambiguous. V was trimmed by 5 bases and J by 7 bases, leaving 20 bases between them. From germline, CDR1 is LNHDA and CDR2 SQIVND (reference sequence). The CDR3 runs 15 residues. The CDR3 spells CASSPLRSEARGYTF. CDR3 DNA sequence: TGTGCCAGTAGTCCCCTCAGGTCGGAGGCTCGTGGCTACACCTTC.

The genes are TRBV4-2 and TRBJ2-1; D gene uncertain. The V gene lost 2 bases and the J gene lost 8 bases, with 4 bases spanning the gap. CDR3 size: 11 residues. The V gene's germline CDR1 is LGHNA and CDR2 YNFKEQ. The DNA for the CDR3 is TGTGCCAGCAGCCAATCCTATGAGCAGTTCTTC. Protein: CASSQSYEQFF.

The chain recombines TRBV11-2 with TRBJ1-1; 9 nucleotides line up with TRBD1. This CDR3 has 16 residues. CDR1 is SGHAT and CDR2 is FQNNGV in the germline V gene. V was clipped by 3 bases and J by 0 bases; unmatched bases: 5. The CDR3 sequence is CASSFGDRVMNTEAFF. CDR3 sequence (DNA): TGTGCCAGCAGCTTTGGGGACAGGGTAATGAACACTGAAGCTTTCTTT.